This T cell receptor beta chain was retrieved from a study of cytomegalovirus exposure and HLA in healthy donors (dated by TCRdb to about 2017). As for the study more broadly: In an earlier analysis of 587 of the donors, 250 to 350 Gb of sequence data and roughly 100 million unique TCR beta sequences from approximately 180 million T cells were reported. The study was designed to test whether signatures of past pathogen exposure could be identified by cataloging public T cell receptors. Donor age, sex, ethnicity and CMV serostatus were collected together with the repertoire data. To decide whether each TCR beta V gene segment behaved as functional or pseudogenic, an earlier analysis of some 600 of the donors relied on high-throughput TCR beta sequencing. Besides the first cohort of 666 subjects, a separate validation cohort made up of 120 different subjects was used. Typing coverage differed by locus: A, B, C, DRB1 and DQB1 were typed in roughly 620-630 donors, DQA1 in roughly 510, DPA1 in around 610, and DPB1 in roughly 470. Using immunosequencing, the study profiled T cell repertoires from fewer than 850 subjects and related those repertoires to cytomegalovirus serostatus. To predict cytomegalovirus infection status, the study combined high-throughput TCR immunosequencing, statistical association of individual TCRs with disease status, and machine learning. Rather than using new phenotypic data, the later analysis identified candidate immune exposures from TCR beta sequences and from how often those sequences occurred across donors. All discovery cohort repertoires had been generated on a single sequencing platform. In a later genetic analysis, genome-wide SNP genotypes for about 65% of the roughly 670 donors were used, and that subset was treated as a discovery cohort. An early release that covered about 600 HLA-typed donors contained around 300 gigabases of sequencing data and some 87 million unique TCR sequences. A later analysis re-examined previously published TCR beta repertoires from 600 to 700 donors and added high-resolution HLA genotyping to investigate patterns of TCR occurrence. Roughly five DR-DQ haplotypes were handled as single units for association and clustering because linkage in the cohort was strong. The genetic ancestry cluster associated with self-reported Caucasian donors included 65% to 90% of the 398 genotyped donors. Across about 370 genotyped donors of the cohort, an average of about 240,000 unique TCR beta nucleotide sequences per donor were sequenced, and roughly 20% of those sequences were non-productive. Class I and class II HLA loci were covered by the typing at four-digit resolution.

General study outcomes and caveats: While some public TCRs were present in many individuals, most TCR sequences turned up only very rarely across donors. Compared with equally common non-associated chains, HLA-associated TCR beta chains in a later analysis were more clonally expanded and had lower generation probabilities. The authors suggested that the approach could potentially be extended to other disease states and immunological phenotypes. The sequencing pipeline was judged likely to have produced a cluster of highly shared sequence variants as a technical artifact. The 87-base-pair reads could not distinguish some IMGT-functional V segments, including TRBV6-2 and TRBV6-3, so those segments were excluded. A later analysis associated 16,951 TCR beta sequences with specific HLA alleles at a false discovery rate of 0.05. The earlier analysis of approximately 540 of the donors excluded seventeen rarely observed V segments, including chromosome 9 orphons, because counts were too low. The study listed approximately 160 TCR beta chains as associated with cytomegalovirus. In a later genetic analysis, fewer N-insertions in productive TCRs were reported among donors in an Asian-associated ancestry cluster than the roughly 640-donor mean. An earlier analysis of approximately 540 of the donors showed that most TCR beta V segments appeared in productive rearrangements either about 87% or about 30% of the time, which broadly matched IMGT annotations. In both the original and validation cohorts, the classifier was reported to diagnose cytomegalovirus status with high specificity and sensitivity. The presence/absence analyses assumed that sequencing depth was roughly uniform across donors, and that assumption may not be true. A further reported finding was that TCR beta sequences accurately predicted the HLA-A and HLA-B alleles for most subjects in the first cohort. A later genetic analysis associated a missense DCLRE1C variant with V-gene and J-gene trimming of TCR beta chains, and an independent cohort replicated the association. The only immune exposure information available for the cohort was CMV serostatus. When HLA alleles, especially DR and DQ, strongly co-occurred, attributing TCR associations to individual alleles was difficult. Linkage disequilibrium might explain the correlated functional status among segregating V segments, but an unknown experimental factor could not be excluded. In vitro tests confirmed that three of the cytomegalovirus-associated TCR beta chains recognize cytomegalovirus antigens. A later analysis reported that several top co-occurrence clusters appeared linked to parvovirus B19, influenza, CMV and Epstein-Barr virus. Because some donors lacked HLA typing at each locus, the association tests relied only on the typed subset. The cohort was sequenced for TCR beta chains only, and without alpha or paired-chain data the features that could be detected were limited. In a later analysis, TCR association rates were found to vary across HLA loci, with the most associated TCRs seen for DRB1 alleles and the fewest for HLA-C alleles. According to a later analysis, most CMV-associated TCR beta chains appeared to be HLA-restricted, and the HLA associations seemed to be driven largely by CMV exposure.

In total, 666 healthy bone marrow donors made up the cohort. At the time of sampling, all cohort members were nominally healthy, though unrecorded immune exposures were likely present. The donor was CMV seropositive and belonged to the group of 250 to 350 seropositive cohort members. Each donor provided a peripheral blood sample, and peripheral blood mononuclear cells were used for TCR beta sequencing. Genomic DNA extraction from the blood cell samples was performed with the Qiagen DNeasy Blood Extraction Kit. On this clone: Its binding antigen is unknown. No per-base quality is available; no much larger clone lies one base away.

A distance of 14 bases separates the germline ends of V and J, which lose 3 bases and 3 bases respectively. The CDR3 goes from the cysteine to the phenylalanine over 15 residues. The kept DNA is CDR3 alone, 45 bases in frame from the first base. The germline V gene (reference sequence) gives CDR1 as SEHNR and CDR2 as FQNEAQ. Library preparation used the immunoSEQ multiplex PCR assay. For the multiplex PCR, a mixture combining 60 forward primers for TCR Vbeta segments and 13 reverse primers for TCR Jbeta segments was used. The CDR3 region of rearranged TCR beta genes was amplified from genomic DNA with a multiplex PCR assay. The Illumina HiSeq System was used to sequence the amplified TCR beta libraries as 87-base-pair reads. The study's own analysis went as follows. Across the roughly 640 repertoires, a later analysis counted 80 million or so unique TCR beta chains, some 11 million of which were shared by at least two donors. Raw reads were error-corrected and collapsed into unique sequences with a nearest-neighbor algorithm that merged closely related sequences to remove PCR and sequencing errors. V, D and J gene segments were assigned by aligning CDR3 sequences to IMGT reference sequences. Each retained sequence needed at least a six-nucleotide match to both a V gene segment and a J gene segment. A rearrangement was called productive if the CDR3 had no stop codons and remained in frame with V and J, and every other rearrangement was called non-productive. CDR3 was defined by IMGT convention, running from the second conserved V-encoded cysteine to the conserved J-encoded phenylalanine. Sequences without an unambiguous match to a single V gene segment were excluded from the earlier analysis of 450 to 750 of the donors. An earlier analysis of several hundred of the donors classified V segments as functional when productive rearrangements were above 56.7% and as segregating when the standard deviation between donors was above 5%. A statistical classification framework was built to diagnose cytomegalovirus status from the catalog of TCR beta chain sequences. In a later analysis, V and J genes were assigned by comparing TCR nucleotide sequences against IMGT/GENE-DB human TR gene sequences. In a later analysis, CDR3 sequences and most-parsimonious VDJ recombination scenarios were assigned using the TCRdist pipeline. In a later analysis, each TCR beta chain was defined by its CDR3 amino acid sequence together with its V-gene family, and reads lacking a unique V-gene family were excluded. A later analysis removed 592 highly shared, low-generation-probability nucleotide sequences to deal with suspected cross-contamination and a sequencing artifact. In a later analysis, a clonal expansion index for each public chain was calculated from normalized within-repertoire ranks of inferred template counts. In a later analysis, generation probabilities were computed with a VDJ recombination model fitted to out-of-frame rearrangements, and the resulting probabilities were checked against IGoR. Hypergeometric tests were used in a later analysis to score TCR-TCR, TCR-HLA and TCR-CMV co-occurrence, with a repertoire-size bias correction applied to the TCR pairs. A later analysis estimated false discovery rates by permuting HLA or CMV assignments 20 times. A later analysis grouped co-occurring TCRs with DBSCAN, adding TCRdist sequence similarity when clustering within HLA-allele-positive subsets. Co-occurrence clustering excluded repertoires with fewer than 30,000 or more than 120,000 public chains, plus five with anomalous nucleotide sharing. Here the immuneACCESS table is served through TCRdb, limited to in-frame sequences with V and J called. Missing clones are a known gap in these copies; in checked studies unresolved V genes cover under half, and the rest lacks a known reason. Clone size and V and J calls were adopted from that table, with D and trimming inferred from the DNA. The sample records approximately 180,000 clones, approximately 12% of which are singletons. The ten largest clones add up to roughly 7.7% of the sample.

The chain uses TRBV7-9 and TRBJ1-1, with the D gene too uncertain to name. The sequence was collected from a man between 50 and 59 years old in good health and CMV-seropositive. Input material: PBMCs. The DNA sequence is TGTGCCAGCAGCTTTATAACCTTGCAGGACACTGAAGCTTTCTTT. Its protein reads: CASSFITLQDTEAFF. The reference TRBV7-9 and TRBJ1-1 proteins fill in what lies around the CDR3, so the full variable domain reads DTGVSQNPRHKITKRGQNVTFRCDPISEHNRLYWYRQTLGQGPEFLTYFQNEAQLEKSRLLSDRFSAERPKGSFSTLEIQRTEQGDSAMYLCASSFITLQDTEAFFGQGTRLTVV.